The 5 T cell receptor beta chains in this list originate from one sample, sequenced in a study of T cell responses to AZD1222 COVID-19 vaccine. Sequencing used immunoSEQ multiplex PCR; TCRdb keeps in-frame clones, though not all of them. The repertoire holds about 130,000 clones, with 80% to 90% as singletons. This sample comprised peripheral blood, obtained on day 0 of AZD1222 vaccination. The receptors derive from an adult in good health.

This clone showed up just a few times. V gene TRBV5-6 combines with J gene TRBJ1-6, with TRBD1 as a possible D gene (5 bases). The V and J ends lost 4 bases and 9 bases respectively, with 14 bases between them. CDR1 SGHDT and CDR2 YYEEEE come from the germline V gene. The CDR3 runs to 14 residues. CDR3 sequence reads: CASSIRAGRSPLHF. CDR3 sequence (DNA): TGTGCCAGCAGCATAAGGGCAGGGCGTTCACCCCTCCACTTT.

This clone was observed a handful of times. The chain combines TRBV2 with TRBJ2-2; 8 bases are a match to TRBD1. The CDR3 runs 18 residues. Germline V CDR1 and CDR2: SNHLY, FYNNEI. V dropped 7 bases and J dropped 5; count of bases not matched to a gene: 18. The CDR3 sequence is CASTRGIPGQVSTGELFF. The CDR3 DNA sequence: TGTGCCAGCACGAGAGGGATTCCGGGACAGGTCTCGACCGGGGAGCTGTTTTTT. The entire variable domain, with the rest obtained from reference TRBV2 and TRBJ2-2, is as follows: EPEVTQTPSHQVTQMGQEVILRCVPISNHLYFYWYRQILGQKVEFLVSFYNNEISEKSEIFDDQFSVERPDGSNFTLKIRSTKLEDSAMYFCASTRGIPGQVSTGELFFGEGSRLTVL.

This clone was observed a single time. This rearrangement joins TRBV24-1 to TRBJ1-2, with D perhaps matching TRBD1 (5 bases). In germline, CDR1 is KGHDR, CDR2 SFDVKD. The CDR3 sequence is 13 residues long. V lost 4 bases and J 8 bases, leaving 13 bases between the germline ends. The CDR3: CATSDGGVRGYTF. CDR3 DNA: TGTGCCACCAGTGACGGGGGAGTAAGGGGCTACACCTTC.

The CDR3 bases are TGTGCCAGCAGCTTAACGAGGGACATTTCCACAGATACGCAGTATTTT. Amino acids: CASSLTRDISTDTQYF. The J gene is TRBJ2-3, the V gene TRBV7-3; D is perhaps TRBD1 (6 bases). Trimming took off 0 bases at V and 2 bases at J, with 12 bases between the two ends. The germline V gene has CDR1 SGHTA and CDR2 FQGTGA. The CDR3 contains 16 residues.

The count of this clone is one. The chain is built from TRBV19 and TRBJ1-1; D gene uncertain. Germline CDR1 is LNHDA and CDR2 is SQIVND (reference sequence). The V gene lost 2 bases and the J gene lost 5 bases, with 9 bases spanning the gap. The CDR3 is 13 residues long. This CDR3 is CASSIIGITEAFF. The CDR3 nucleotides read TGTGCCAGTAGTATAATAGGGATTACTGAAGCTTTCTTT.